A selection of T cell receptor beta chains follows, all from one sample in a study of blood T cell repertoires in COVID-19. Using immunoSEQ multiplex PCR, the repertoire was profiled, and TCRdb retains in-frame clones only, with some absent. The data contain about 200,000 clones, roughly 84% of them singletons. Sequences were obtained from peripheral blood. These receptor sequences come from a man aged 45-65 years with COVID-19, enrolled during active disease. The conserved cysteine and the conserved F or W are not part of the CDR3 here. Fields, in order: CDR3 length, V gene, J gene, CDR3 protein.

length: 11
V: TRBV7-8
J: TRBJ1-2
CDR3: ASSLGVLYGYT

length: 13
V: TRBV2
J: TRBJ1-5
CDR3: ASSVGQGINQPQH

length: 12
V: TRBV5-6
J: TRBJ2-7
CDR3: ASSPPLDRGEQY

length: 10
V: TRBV27
J: TRBJ2-3
CDR3: ASSPPVGTQY

length: 13
V: TRBV7-2
J: TRBJ2-2
CDR3: ASSLVPDTGGELF

length: 12
V: TRBV27
J: TRBJ2-7
CDR3: ASSSSGRRDEQY

length: 11
V: TRBV7-9
J: TRBJ2-7
CDR3: ASSLEGVHEQY

length: 11
V: TRBV24-1
J: TRBJ2-2
CDR3: ATAGGQTGELF

length: 13
V: TRBV28
J: TRBJ2-5
CDR3: ASSLSVAVQETQY

length: 12
V: TRBV4-3
J: TRBJ2-7
CDR3: ASSQGGNSYEQY

length: 12
V: TRBV18
J: TRBJ2-2
CDR3: ASFGTANTGELF

length: 17
V: TRBV7-9
J: TRBJ1-6
CDR3: ASSLEPTTPSSYNSPLH

length: 12
V: TRBV21-1
J: TRBJ1-1
CDR3: ASSKRQKNTEAF

length: 13
V: TRBV11-1
J: TRBJ2-7
CDR3: ASSLGRGRVYEQY

length: 16
V: TRBV2
J: TRBJ1-6
CDR3: ASSEDGTPSSYNSPLH

length: 12
V: TRBV6-2/TRBV6-3
J: TRBJ2-7
CDR3: ASSRVGGSYEQY

length: 11
V: TRBV6-6
J: TRBJ2-1
CDR3: ASSYSELNEQF

length: 11
V: TRBV6-6
J: TRBJ1-1
CDR3: ASSPGTGTEAF

length: 14
V: TRBV3-1/TRBV3-2
J: TRBJ2-1
CDR3: ASSQEREGLGNEQF

length: 14
V: TRBV5-4
J: TRBJ2-1
CDR3: ASKTSGGAALNEQF

length: 11
V: TRBV6-1
J: TRBJ2-1
CDR3: ASSEAQYREQF

length: 12
V: TRBV28
J: TRBJ2-1
CDR3: ASSIGTVYNEQF

length: 15
V: TRBV7-2
J: TRBJ2-1
CDR3: ASSLEPAGSSYNEQF

length: 12
V: TRBV7-8
J: TRBJ2-5
CDR3: ASRQRGGIGTQY

length: 12
V: TRBV9
J: TRBJ2-7
CDR3: ASSPICGECEQY

length: 13
V: TRBV7-2
J: TRBJ2-2
CDR3: ASRAAGGNTGELF

length: 14
V: TRBV9
J: TRBJ2-1
CDR3: ASSVGFGGSYNEQF

length: 11
V: TRBV19
J: TRBJ1-5
CDR3: ASSIGGYQPQH

length: 14
V: TRBV5-1
J: TRBJ1-6
CDR3: ASSWGPGQVNSPLH

length: 12
V: TRBV27
J: TRBJ2-3
CDR3: ASSLSTGRDTQY

length: 13
V: TRBV6-1
J: TRBJ2-3
CDR3: ASSPTGAGTDTQY

length: 14
V: TRBV5-3
J: TRBJ2-1
CDR3: ARSFLAGGSYNEQF

length: 14
V: TRBV30
J: TRBJ1-6
CDR3: AWSSLGQWPNSPLH

length: 14
V: TRBV6-1
J: TRBJ2-7
CDR3: ASSVHGTGLPYEQY

length: 16
V: TRBV6-1
J: TRBJ2-7
CDR3: ASSVTGTSGRGSYEQY

length: 12
V: TRBV6-4
J: TRBJ1-6
CDR3: ASSRQGIDSPLH

length: 14
V: TRBV5-4
J: TRBJ1-2
CDR3: ASSLAPARDTDLST

length: 15
V: TRBV7-3
J: TRBJ2-6
CDR3: ASSLSRAKAGANVLT

length: 10
V: TRBV6-2/TRBV6-3
J: TRBJ2-1
CDR3: ASSYPGKGQF

length: 12
V: TRBV6-5
J: TRBJ2-2
CDR3: ASRRGLATGELF

length: 14
V: TRBV7-8
J: TRBJ2-2
CDR3: ASSFFGGGRTGELF

length: 11
V: TRBV7-9
J: TRBJ2-3
CDR3: ASSRDSSDTQY

length: 13
V: TRBV7-3
J: TRBJ2-2
CDR3: ASSLRGGVSGELF

length: 11
V: TRBV7-3
J: TRBJ2-5
CDR3: ASSLDREETQY

length: 14
V: TRBV7-9
J: TRBJ1-2
CDR3: ASSQSTGSRLGGYT

length: 13
V: TRBV7-9
J: TRBJ2-7
CDR3: ASSLVGQGLYEQY

length: 12
V: TRBV9
J: TRBJ2-5
CDR3: ASSPGAGKETQY

length: 14
V: TRBV7-6
J: TRBJ1-6
CDR3: ASSLRTGGGNSPLH

length: 10
V: TRBV29-1
J: TRBJ1-2
CDR3: SGGMGGEGYT

length: 18
V: TRBV5-4
J: TRBJ2-7
CDR3: ASSLGVTSGRKPFSYEQY

length: 12
V: TRBV2
J: TRBJ1-2
CDR3: ASSEVGRAFGYT

length: 11
V: TRBV24-1
J: TRBJ1-5
CDR3: ATSDRENQPQH

length: 13
V: TRBV11-2
J: TRBJ1-2
CDR3: ASPAGTSPLYGYT

length: 14
V: TRBV7-9
J: TRBJ2-7
CDR3: ASSLAPGTGWEEQY

length: 13
V: TRBV6-4
J: TRBJ2-2
CDR3: ASSLQGGNTGELF

length: 19
V: TRBV5-1
J: TRBJ2-1
CDR3: ASSLTSLLTTSGRSDNEQF

length: 13
V: TRBV9
J: TRBJ2-3
CDR3: ASSVVGAVTDTQY

length: 13
V: TRBV6-5
J: TRBJ2-2
CDR3: ASSYFTGRDGELF

length: 14
V: TRBV11-1
J: TRBJ2-1
CDR3: ASSLALGLAGVEQF

length: 13
V: TRBV19
J: TRBJ1-2
CDR3: ASSIDGVGNYGYT